Only one count was recorded for the clone carrying this T cell receptor (beta chain). The junction departs from germline at one end; a sequencing error may be responsible. MiXCR was run by TCRdb on the PCR reads, yielding one entry per CDR3 protein. The repertoire holds 65,000 to 95,000 distinct CDR3 sequences, with around 50% as singletons. The CDR3 runs to 14 residues. Germline CDR1 and CDR2: SGHKS and YYEKEE (reference sequence). This sample is drawn from a study of CDR3 diversity in severe acne. The sequenced material came from blood. The receptor's source is a male donor in good health, without acne. The genes are TRBV5-5 and TRBJ2-3; 7 bases line up with TRBD1. The chain's CDR3 is CASSFTGVRDTQYF. In nucleotides, the CDR3 is TGCGCCAGCAGCTTTACAGGGGTGAGAGATACGCAGTATTTT.